These 15 T cell receptor beta chains originate from one sample sequenced in a study of T-cell reconstitution after alpha-beta-depleted transplantation in children. It was with unique molecular identifiers that the TCRbeta library was prepared. TCRdb re-called the PCR reads with MiXCR, one entry per CDR3 protein. The sample has hundreds of thousands of distinct CDR3 sequences; approximately 19% are singletons. The material was PBMCs, mostly from graft donor cells, obtained 360 days after TCRalphabeta/CD19-depleted stem cell transplant. All receptors come from a male patient aged 2-15 years who had a stem cell transplant for acute lymphoblastic leukemia, so the T cells may come from the graft donor.

The CDR3 DNA reads TGTGCCAGCAGCGTGGGTTTCCGAGACAATGAGCAGTTCTTC. Translating it yields CASSVGFRDNEQFF. V and J are TRBV9 and TRBJ2-1; D unresolved. Germline CDR1 and CDR2: SGDLS and YYNGEE. This CDR3 is 14 amino acids long. V was cut by 2 bases and J by 5 bases, with 11 bases left in between.

This clonotype was found a few times. Compared with germline, one end of the junction differs, possibly owing to a read error. The chain recombines TRBV12-3 or TRBV12-4 with TRBJ2-1, with 7 bases identical to TRBD2. This CDR3 is 15 amino acids long. For the CDR3, the DNA is TGTGCCAGCAGCCTTGCGGGACTATCCTTCAATGAGCAGTTCTTC. Translation gives CASSLAGLSFNEQFF.

This clonotype was observed a few times. The rearrangement joins TRBV18 to TRBJ2-1, with 15 positions matching TRBD2. Trimming removed 2 bases from V and 5 bases from J; junction bases left unmatched: 1. This CDR3 is 16 amino acids long. Germline-derived CDR1 and CDR2 are KGHSH and LQKENI. The CDR3 nucleotides read TGTGCCAGCTCACCAAGGACTAGCGGGGGGGACAATGAGCAGTTCTTC. Amino acids: CASSPRTSGGDNEQFF.

This clonotype was recorded a few times. V gene TRBV7-6 combines with J gene TRBJ1-5; tentatively, D is TRBD1 (5 bases). Germline CDR1 and CDR2: SGHVS and FNYEAQ. CDR3 length: 20 residues. The V gene lost 1 base and the J gene lost 4 bases, with 26 bases spanning the gap. In DNA form, the CDR3 reads TGTGCCAGCAGCTTAGAAGCAGGGATCTGTGCTGGGGCCCCTAATCAGCCCCAGCATTTT. Amino acid sequence: CASSLEAGICAGAPNQPQHF.

This rearrangement joins TRBV16 to TRBJ2-1, with D perhaps TRBD2 (5 bases). Germline CDR1 is KGHSY and CDR2 is FQNENV. V was cut by 6 bases and J by 13 bases, with 16 bases left in between. The CDR3 is made up of 12 amino acids. The CDR3 sequence is CASSHTREQQFF. CDR3 in DNA: TGTGCCAGCAGTCATACGAGGGAACAACAGTTCTTC.

This clonotype was seen a handful of times. The chain combines TRBV27 with TRBJ2-7, with D possibly TRBD2 on 6 matching bases. The germline CDR1 and CDR2 sequences are MNHEY and SMNVEV (reference sequence). V lost 4 bases, J lost 6 bases, and 10 bases lay in between. This CDR3 contains 12 residues. CDR3 DNA: TGTGCCAGCAGTTATCTGGAGGGCGAGCAGTACTTC. It yields the protein CASSYLEGEQYF.

In this sample, this clonotype turned up a few times. The V gene is TRBV10-3, the J gene TRBJ2-2; 7 bases match TRBD2. The germline V gene encodes CDR1 ENHRY and CDR2 SYGVKD. The junction had 5 bases not matched to a gene; V was cut back by 6 bases and J by 4 bases. The CDR3 is made up of 14 amino acids. The CDR3 here is CAIRKTSSTGELFF. For the CDR3, the DNA is TGTGCCATCAGGAAGACTAGCTCCACCGGGGAGCTGTTTTTT.

The V call is TRBV20-1, the J call TRBJ2-1, with 9 bases matching TRBD2. V shed 0 bases and J 8 bases; nucleotides not matched to a gene: 5. The CDR3 consists of 14 residues. Germline V CDR1 and CDR2: DFQATT, SNEGSKA (reference sequence). The CDR3 region is CSARDLRGGHEQFF. In nucleotides, the CDR3 is TGCAGTGCTAGAGATCTGCGGGGGGGCCATGAGCAGTTCTTC.

Many counts were recorded for this clonotype. The J gene is TRBJ2-2, the V gene TRBV5-1, with no clear D. Germline CDR1 is SGHRS and CDR2 is YFSETQ. This CDR3 region has 12 residues. V was trimmed by 4 bases and J by 2 bases, leaving 3 bases between them. The CDR3 spells CASSRNTGELFF. The CDR3 region has the DNA TGCGCCAGCAGCCGAAACACCGGGGAGCTGTTTTTT.

The chain uses TRBV12-3 or TRBV12-4 and TRBJ1-4; no clear D gene. The CDR3 covers 14 residues. V gave up 3 bases and J gave up 8 bases, with 13 bases separating them. For the CDR3, the DNA is TGTGCCAGCAGTTTGCGGATCCGCGGAGAAAAACTGTTTTTT. Protein product: CASSLRIRGEKLFF.

The rearrangement joins TRBV5-4 to TRBJ2-1; TRBD2 matches 11 bases. CDR3 length: 15 residues. V lost 1 base, J lost 9 bases, and 6 bases stayed unmatched. Per germline, CDR1 SGHNT and CDR2 YYREEE (reference sequence). Written as DNA, the CDR3 is TGTGCCAGCAGCTTGAAACTAGCGGGGGCGGTTGAGCAGTTCTTC. Translating it yields CASSLKLAGAVEQFF.

CDR3 residues: CTVATPGQNYNEQFF. CDR3 bases: TGCACCGTAGCGACACCGGGACAAAACTACAATGAGCAGTTCTTC. This rearrangement joins TRBV20-1 to TRBJ2-1, with a possible D match to TRBD1 (6 bases). Germline V gene data show CDR1 as DFQATT and CDR2 as SNEGSKA (reference sequence). This CDR3 is 15 amino acids long.

V and J are TRBV7-8 and TRBJ2-2; tentative D call: TRBD2 (6 bases). Germline V CDR1 and CDR2: SGHVS, FQNEAQ. Trimming cost V 1 base and J 3 bases, with 12 bases left between them. The CDR3 has 16 amino acids. Here the CDR3 reads CASSLVGTPHTGELFF. The CDR3, as DNA: TGTGCCAGCAGCTTAGTCGGGACTCCTCACACCGGGGAGCTGTTTTTT.

This clonotype turned up a few times. J is TRBJ1-2 and V is TRBV5-1; 8 bases line up with TRBD1. Germline trimming cut 2 bases from V and 5 bases from J; bases unmatched to any gene: 5. The CDR3 sequence is 14 residues long. Germline CDR1 reads SGHRS; CDR2 reads YFSETQ. This CDR3 reads CASSLETGEYGYTF. DNA for the CDR3: TGCGCCAGCAGCTTAGAGACAGGGGAGTATGGCTACACCTTC. Full variable domain (outside the CDR3, taken from reference TRBV5-1 and TRBJ1-2): KAGVTQTPRYLIKTRGQQVTLSCSPISGHRSVSWYQQTPGQGLQFLFEYFSETQRNKGNFPGRFSGRQFSNSRSEMNVSTLELGDSALYLCASSLETGEYGYTFGSGTRLTVV.

The V and J genes are TRBV29-1 and TRBJ2-3, with unresolved D. Germline CDR1 reads SQVTM; CDR2 reads ANQGSEA. The CDR3 has 12 amino acids. The V and J ends lost 7 bases and 4 bases respectively, with 12 bases between them. CDR3 sequence reads: CSGRINADTQYF. The CDR3 DNA reads TGCAGCGGCCGCATAAACGCAGATACGCAGTATTTT.